This T cell receptor (beta chain) was profiled in a study of T-cell reconstitution after alpha-beta-depleted transplantation in children (dated by TCRdb to about 2016). About the investigation overall: Using TCR repertoire profiling, the study followed T-cell immune reconstitution in a quantitative way in children after TCRalphabeta/CD19-depleted allogeneic hematopoietic cell transplantation. The investigation overall reported the following: Over the following months the frequencies of hyperexpanded clones went down, and after one year T-cell counts and TCRbeta diversity were mostly credited to newly produced T cells. In some patients, high TCRbeta diversity at day 60 was attributed to recipient T cells and intrathymic progenitors that had survived conditioning. The apparently early recovery of alphabetaT-cell counts about two months after transplant reportedly depended on only several hundred rapidly expanded clones that came from non-depleted graft cells.

The treatment or condition label, read with the paper, signifies: allogeneic hematopoietic cell transplantation with graft depleted of TCRalphabeta T cells and CD19 B cells. Transplant recipients were children who received TCRalphabeta/CD19-depleted allogeneic hematopoietic cell grafts. This clonotype was detected ten times or more. Its cognate antigen has yet to be identified. One base away there is no much larger clone; base qualities are not given. Cut back by 5 bases and 4 bases, the V and J ends lie 10 bases apart. The germline V gene (reference sequence) sets CDR1 to DFQATT and CDR2 to SNEGSKA. There are 12 amino acids in the CDR3, from cysteine to phenylalanine inclusive. Here the CDR3 DNA is all that survives: 36 bases in frame from base 1. Library construction relied on PCR. Sequenced using an Illumina HiSeq 2500. TCR library preparation used molecular barcoding, with unique molecular identifiers applied to normalize quantification of the TCRbeta repertoire. TCRdb reanalyzed the raw reads on its own, using fastp at Q25 for trimming and MiXCR for clone calling, and kept in-frame beta chains. Here each entry gathers all rows of one CDR3 protein and keeps the most common genes and DNA. The sample table records 350,000 to 500,000 distinct CDR3 sequences; around two fifths of these occur just once. The ten largest clones add up to 27% of the sample.

Sequenced here: PBMCs, sampled before TCRalphabeta/CD19-depleted stem cell transplant. The receptor chain draws on TRBV20-1 and TRBJ2-3; a tentative D call is TRBD1 (5 bases match). This clonotype was sampled from a girl aged 2-10 years with aplastic anemia, due to receive a stem cell transplant. The bases read TGCAGTGCTGATGGGGCATCAGATACGCAGTATTTT. Protein translation: CSADGASDTQYF.